The 26 T cell receptor beta chains listed next were all sequenced from one sample in a study of human T cells and chemical hapten exposure. The authors extracted total RNA from unfractionated whole blood. TCRdb ran MiXCR on the 5' RACE reads and lists one entry per CDR3 protein. Of 110,000 to 150,000 distinct CDR3 sequences listed, over 3.5% are singletons. The receptors originated from a female donor in good health.

This clonotype was observed many times. The chain joins TRBV12-5 to TRBJ1-2; 7 bases are shared with TRBD1. Germline lookup yields CDR1 LGHNT and CDR2 FRNRAP. The CDR3 has 14 amino acids. Germline trimming cut 5 bases from V and 8 bases from J; bases unmatched to any gene: 11. The CDR3: CASGTYLTGTGYTF. The CDR3 bases are TGTGCTAGTGGTACCTACCTGACAGGGACCGGCTACACCTTC.

This clonotype appeared many times. This rearrangement joins TRBV7-9 to TRBJ1-2, with TRBD1 matching 7 bases. With V trimmed by 5 bases and J by 2 bases, 5 bases remained unmatched. The CDR3 has 14 residues. Germline V CDR1 and CDR2: SEHNR, FQNEAQ (reference sequence). CDR3 protein: CASSRPDRNYGYTF. The CDR3 DNA is TGTGCCAGCAGCCGTCCGGACAGGAACTATGGCTACACCTTC.

The rearrangement uses TRBV20-1 and TRBJ1-2; D remains ambiguous. The germline V gene encodes CDR1 DFQATT and CDR2 SNEGSKA (reference sequence). The CDR3 sequence is 14 residues long. V lost 0 bases and J 0 bases, leaving 8 bases between the germline ends. The CDR3 sequence is CSAREPTANYGYTF. The DNA for the CDR3 is TGCAGTGCTAGAGAACCTACGGCTAACTATGGCTACACCTTC.

The chain combines TRBV4-1 with TRBJ1-1; tentative D call: TRBD1 (6 bases). V gave up 0 bases and J gave up 1 base, with 15 bases separating them. This CDR3 has 17 residues. Germline lookup yields CDR1 MGHRA and CDR2 YSYEKL. The CDR3 nucleotides read TGCGCCAGCAGCCAAGATCGCGGGGGCAAACGGAACACTGAAGCTTTCTTT. Protein: CASSQDRGGKRNTEAFF.

The genes are TRBV28 and TRBJ1-5; 10 bases map to TRBD1. Germline V gene sequence: CDR1 MDHEN, CDR2 SYDVKM. The CDR3 is 15 amino acids. J lost 8 bases, V lost 4 bases, and 8 bases had no gene match. The CDR3 reads CASSSYWTGGKPQHF. Here the CDR3 DNA reads TGTGCCAGCAGTTCCTACTGGACAGGGGGGAAGCCCCAGCATTTT.

This clonotype came up a few times. The V gene is TRBV20-1, the J gene TRBJ2-4, with a possible D match to TRBD2 (6 bases). CDR1 and CDR2 (germline): DFQATT, SNEGSKA (reference sequence). The V gene lost 5 bases and the J gene lost 7 bases, with 18 bases spanning the gap. This CDR3 is 14 amino acids long. CDR3 residues: CSARSTGVMNIQYF. CDR3 nucleotides: TGCAGTGCTCGCAGTACGGGGGTGATGAACATTCAGTACTTC.

This clonotype was seen only a few times. The chain has TRBV6-2 or TRBV6-3 and TRBJ1-1; no clear D. The V end lost 10 bases, the J end lost 10 bases, and 22 bases lay between the germline ends. The CDR3 covers 13 residues. Per the germline V gene, CDR1 is MNHEY and CDR2 is SVGEGT. The CDR3 sequence: CAINDEWRVRAFF. CDR3 sequence (DNA): TGTGCCATCAACGACGAGTGGAGGGTCCGAGCTTTCTTT.

This clonotype was observed many times. CDR3 protein: CASSFQQGDQPQHF. The CDR3 region has the DNA TGTGCCAGCAGCTTTCAACAGGGGGATCAGCCCCAGCATTTT. This sequence joins TRBV7-2 and TRBJ1-5, with TRBD1 matching 8 bases. Germline V lookup: CDR1 SGHTA, CDR2 FQGNSA. Germline trimming cut 3 bases from V and 5 bases from J; bases unmatched to any gene: 3. The CDR3 runs to 14 residues. The full variable domain, in which reference TRBV7-2 and TRBJ1-5 provide the parts outside the CDR3, is GAGVSQSPSNKVTEKGKDVELRCDPISGHTALYWYRQSLGQGLEFLIYFQGNSAPDKSGLPSDRFSAERTGGSVSTLTIQRTQQEDSAVYLCASSFQQGDQPQHFGDGTRLSIL.

This clonotype was recorded many times. The chain uses TRBV7-7 and TRBJ2-7; 7 bases agree with TRBD1. The ends lost 5 bases at V and 5 bases at J; junction bases unmatched: 9. This CDR3 spans 14 amino acids. Looked up from germline, CDR1 is SSHAT and CDR2 is FNYEAQ (reference sequence). The CDR3 reads CASSRRTGRDEQYF. The CDR3 DNA follows: TGTGCCAGCAGCCGCCGGACAGGTCGGGACGAGCAGTACTTC. Full variable domain (remainder filled in from reference TRBV7-7 and TRBJ2-7): GAGVSQSPRYKVTKRGQDVTLRCDPISSHATLYWYQQALGQGPEFLTYFNYEAQPDKSGLPSDRFSAERPEGSISTLTIQRTEQRDSAMYRCASSRRTGRDEQYFGPGTRLTVT.

This clonotype has at least ten counts. This sequence joins TRBV4-3 and TRBJ2-3; 14 bases match TRBD2. The CDR3 spans 18 residues. The germline CDR1 and CDR2 sequences are LGHNA and YSLEER. The J segment lost 2 bases and the V segment lost 1 base, leaving 5 bases of the junction unmatched. Here the CDR3 reads CASSQGGTSGGYTDTQYF. CDR3 nucleotide sequence: TGCGCCAGCAGCCAAGGTGGGACTAGCGGGGGATACACAGATACGCAGTATTTT.

The chain is built from TRBV12-3 or TRBV12-4 and TRBJ1-1; 9 bases agree with TRBD1. The V and J ends lost 1 base and 1 base, in that order; junction bases with no gene match: 7. This CDR3 spans 17 amino acids. The CDR3, as DNA: TGTGCCAGCAGTTTAGAGTGGACAGGGGCCCAGAACACTGAAGCTTTCTTT. It is translated as CASSLEWTGAQNTEAFF.

This clonotype was counted at least ten times. This chain joins TRBV20-1 and TRBJ1-1; D gene ambiguous. The CDR3 has 14 amino acids. The germline CDR1 and CDR2 sequences are DFQATT and SNEGSKA (reference sequence). With 3 bases removed from V and 0 bases from J, the gap between germline ends came to 11 bases. CDR3 protein: CSASPHSLNTEAFF. The CDR3 DNA follows: TGCAGTGCTAGTCCCCACAGTTTGAACACTGAAGCTTTCTTT.

This clonotype was detected many times. This chain connects TRBV28 to TRBJ1-6; tentatively, D is TRBD1 (6 bases). V was cut by 2 bases and J by 8 bases, with 16 bases left in between. CDR1 and CDR2 (germline): MDHEN, SYDVKM. This CDR3 is 16 amino acids long. The CDR3 loop reads CASSLGGHLSDSPLHF. The DNA for the CDR3 is TGTGCCAGCAGTTTAGGGGGGCACCTTTCGGATTCACCCCTCCACTTT.

This clonotype occurred many times. The V call is TRBV29-1, the J call TRBJ1-2; D possibly corresponds to TRBD1 (5 bases). This CDR3 is 12 amino acids long. V lost 2 bases, J lost 9 bases, and 13 bases lay in between. Germline values: CDR1 SQVTM, CDR2 ANQGSEA. The CDR3 region is CSVELGPGRYTF. The CDR3 DNA reads TGCAGCGTTGAACTGGGGCCAGGGCGCTACACCTTC.

Many counts were recorded for this clonotype. This chain links TRBV14 with TRBJ2-1, with 14 nucleotides matching TRBD2. V lost 10 bases and J lost 7; bases outside the gene matches: 12. Germline loops: CDR1 SGHDN, CDR2 FVKESK. The CDR3 extends over 16 amino acids. CDR3 region: CATTRLAGGPLNEQFF. The CDR3 DNA sequence: TGTGCCACCACAAGACTAGCGGGGGGGCCCCTGAATGAGCAGTTCTTC.

Ten or more counts support this clonotype. The rearrangement uses TRBV6-6 and TRBJ2-2; the D is unclear. Germline loops: CDR1 MNHNY, CDR2 SVGAGI (reference sequence). The CDR3 contains 13 residues. Trimming pared 6 bases from V and 5 bases from J, leaving 10 bases between. The CDR3 here is CASRGTLTGELFF. CDR3 coding DNA: TGTGCCAGCAGGGGAACATTGACCGGGGAGCTGTTTTTT.

This clonotype was seen a few times. Possible read error: a much larger clone is one base away. The gene calls are TRBV6-6 and TRBJ1-1; D gene unclear. CDR1 MNHNY and CDR2 SVGAGI come from the germline V gene (reference sequence). The CDR3 is 15 amino acids. V was cut by 4 bases and J by 0 bases, with 12 bases left in between. The CDR3 sequence is CASSSSQRVNTEAFF. The DNA for the CDR3 is TGTGCCAGCAGTTCCTCACAGAGGGTGAACACTGAAGCTTTCTTT.

At least ten counts were recorded for this clonotype. The chain recombines TRBV29-1 with TRBJ2-7; 14 nucleotides line up with TRBD2. Looked up from germline, CDR1 is SQVTM and CDR2 is ANQGSEA. V shed 6 bases, J shed 6 bases, and the junction held 13 bases outside the gene matches. The CDR3 contains 16 residues. The CDR3 region is CSVKATSGGASPEQYF. CDR3 nucleotides: TGCAGCGTCAAAGCGACTAGCGGGGGGGCGTCCCCCGAGCAGTACTTC.

This clonotype showed up many times. This sequence joins TRBV6-1 and TRBJ1-1, with no clear D. The germline CDR1 and CDR2 sequences are MNHNS and SASEGT. Deletions cut 8 bases from V and 1 base from J, with 14 bases between. The CDR3 length is 14 residues. CDR3 in DNA: TGTGCCAGCGAGGCAATGTTAGGGAACACTGAAGCTTTCTTT. Protein: CASEAMLGNTEAFF.

This clonotype was detected many times. The V call is TRBV12-3 or TRBV12-4, the J call TRBJ1-4; no firm D call. This CDR3 contains 13 residues. The ends were cut back, 6 bases at V and 7 bases at J, with 12 bases in the middle. CDR3 in DNA: TGTGCCAGCAGACGAAGATTTCGTGAAAAACTGTTTTTT. Its protein product is CASRRRFREKLFF.

The sample holds a few counts of this clonotype. The chain carries TRBV2 and TRBJ2-7; no clear D gene. Germline values: CDR1 SNHLY, CDR2 FYNNEI. V lost 0 bases to trimming and J lost 5 bases, with 8 bases between them. The CDR3 has 13 amino acids. The CDR3 nucleotides are TGTGCCAGCAGTGAAGCCCCGCCGCACGAGCAGTACTTC. It specifies CASSEAPPHEQYF.

This clonotype was observed a few times. The V and J genes are TRBV28 and TRBJ2-3; TRBD2 agrees at 15 bases. The V and J ends lost 4 bases and 8 bases, in that order; junction bases with no gene match: 7. Germline CDR1 is MDHEN and CDR2 is SYDVKM. This CDR3 contains 16 residues. CDR3 loop: CASSSPGTSGGSTQYF. As DNA, the CDR3 is TGTGCCAGCAGTTCCCCCGGGACTAGCGGGGGGAGTACGCAGTATTTT.

Many counts were recorded for this clonotype. V is TRBV7-9 and J is TRBJ2-3; 9 bases agree with TRBD1. CDR3 length equals 15 residues. Germline V gene lookup returns CDR1 SEHNR and CDR2 FQNEAQ (reference sequence). The J segment lost 5 bases and the V segment lost 0 bases, leaving 3 bases of the junction unmatched. DNA of the CDR3: TGTGCCAGCAGCTTAGCGGGACAGGGATTAGATACGCAGTATTTT. This translates into CASSLAGQGLDTQYF.

The rearrangement joins TRBV20-1 to TRBJ2-3, with 9 bases identical to TRBD1. CDR1 and CDR2 from the germline V gene are DFQATT and SNEGSKA (reference sequence). This CDR3 comprises 14 residues. J lost 1 base, V lost 5 bases, and 4 bases had no gene match. The CDR3 spells CSAGDRAGTDTQYF. As DNA, the CDR3 is TGCAGTGCTGGGGACAGGGCTGGCACAGATACGCAGTATTTT.

This clonotype was detected ten times or more. The rearrangement uses TRBV27 and TRBJ2-7; D remains unclear. The V end was cut by 3 bases, the J end by 5 bases, with 14 bases between. Germline loops: CDR1 MNHEY, CDR2 SMNVEV (reference sequence). This CDR3 region has 14 residues. For the CDR3, the DNA is TGTGCCAGCAGTTTTCGACCCCATTCCCACGAGCAGTACTTC. Protein: CASSFRPHSHEQYF.

This clonotype was counted many times. The rearrangement uses TRBV21-1 and TRBJ1-5; the table's D call TRBD1 went unverified against the DNA. TRBV21-1 is listed as a pseudogene. The CDR3 totals 18 residues. The CDR3 sequence: CASSKDEGKGHSNQPQHF. CDR3 DNA sequence: TGTGCCAGCAGCAAAGACGAGGGGAAAGGGCATAGTAATCAGCCCCAGCATTTT.